These 21 T cell receptor beta chains were all obtained from the same sample, sequenced in a study of glioma-infiltrating T cells after dendritic cell vaccination. Time point of the sample: after dendritic cell vaccination, including at tumor progression/relapse. Only in-frame clones appear in the TCRdb table, and some are missing; sequencing was by immunoSEQ multiplex PCR. This table has about 91,000 clones, over 75% appearing once. This sample comprised blood, obtained after dendritic cell vaccination. Receptors were obtained from a human donor with glioblastoma.

The V and J genes are TRBV18 and TRBJ2-1, with D possibly being TRBD1 (5 bases). In germline, CDR1 is KGHSH, CDR2 LQKENI. Trimming removed 0 bases from V and 4 bases from J, with 13 bases in between. CDR3 length: 16 amino acids. The CDR3 DNA is TGTGCCAGCTCACCACCGTCAGGGCATGGTTACAATGAGCAGTTCTTC. Translating gives CASSPPSGHGYNEQFF.

This chain links TRBV6-5 with TRBJ2-7; 9 bases line up with TRBD2. Trimming at V came to 3 bases and at J to 2 bases, leaving 5 bases not matched to a gene. CDR3 length equals 15 residues. Looked up from germline, CDR1 is MNHEY and CDR2 is SVGAGI. DNA of the CDR3: TGTGCCAGCAGTTATAGCGGGGGACATACCTACGAGCAGTACTTC. The encoded protein is CASSYSGGHTYEQYF.

This chain links TRBV7-2 with TRBJ2-1; 8 bases fit TRBD2. Germline V CDR1 and CDR2: SGHTA, FQGNSA. The CDR3 spans 15 residues. V was clipped by 5 bases and J by 0 bases; unmatched bases: 3. CDR3 nucleotide sequence: TGTGCCAGCAGCGCGGGGGGTGGCTCCTACAATGAGCAGTTCTTC. It specifies CASSAGGGSYNEQFF.

This chain links TRBV19 with TRBJ2-7; D is perhaps TRBD2 (7 bases). Germline V gene lookup returns CDR1 LNHDA and CDR2 SQIVND (reference sequence). The CDR3 has 15 amino acids. V lost 4 bases to trimming and J lost 3 bases, with 16 bases between them. The CDR3 sequence is CASSREGGTFYEQYF. Here the CDR3 DNA reads TGTGCCAGTAGTAGAGAGGGGGGGACCTTCTACGAGCAGTACTTC.

The chain carries TRBV7-8 and TRBJ1-2, with 8 bases matching TRBD1. V lost 4 bases, J lost 3 bases, and 4 bases stayed unmatched. CDR3 length: 14 residues. Germline V gives CDR1 SGHVS, CDR2 FQNEAQ. CDR3 nucleotide sequence: TGTGCCAGCAGCTCAGGGGGCAAAGACTATGGCTACACCTTC. This sequence encodes CASSSGGKDYGYTF.

The V gene is TRBV6-1, the J gene TRBJ1-2; weak D call: TRBD1 (5 bases). Germline V CDR1 and CDR2: MNHNS, SASEGT. V lost 8 bases, J lost 6 bases, and 19 bases lay in between. The CDR3 sequence is 14 residues long. The CDR3 sequence is CASLVRGARDGYTF. Written as DNA, the CDR3 is TGTGCCAGCCTAGTAAGGGGTGCCAGGGATGGCTACACCTTC.

The chain couples TRBV14 to TRBJ2-3; D gene ambiguous. The CDR3 covers 13 residues. Germline V lookup: CDR1 SGHDN, CDR2 FVKESK. The V and J ends lost 4 bases and 4 bases respectively, with 9 bases between them. The CDR3 sequence is CASSRGASDTQYF. In DNA, the CDR3 is TGTGCCAGCAGCCGAGGTGCTTCAGATACGCAGTATTTT. The full variable domain, its missing parts supplied by reference TRBV14 and TRBJ2-3, is EAGVTQFPSHSVIEKGQTVTLRCDPISGHDNLYWYRRVMGKEIKFLLHFVKESKQDESGMPNNRFLAERTGGTYSTLKVQPAELEDSGVYFCASSRGASDTQYFGPGTRLTVL.

The rearrangement links TRBV5-4 to TRBJ2-6; TRBD1 matches 9 bases. Per germline, CDR1 SGHNT and CDR2 YYREEE (reference sequence). The V gene end was trimmed by 2 bases and the J gene end by 1 base; junction bases not matched to a gene: 7. This CDR3 is 18 amino acids long. This CDR3 reads CASSLGTGFFSGANVLTF. CDR3 in DNA: TGTGCCAGCAGCTTAGGGACAGGGTTCTTTTCTGGGGCCAACGTCCTGACTTTC.

This rearrangement joins TRBV6-6 to TRBJ1-1; unclear D gene. Trimming cost V 2 bases and J 0 bases, with 10 bases left between them. CDR3 length: 15 residues. Germline CDR1 and CDR2: MNHNY and SVGAGI (reference sequence). The CDR3 loop reads CASSYRGALNTEAFF. The CDR3 DNA reads TGTGCCAGCAGTTACCGGGGAGCCCTGAACACTGAAGCTTTCTTT.

The chain joins TRBV6-5 to TRBJ2-7; TRBD1 agrees at 9 bases. The CDR3 is 16 amino acids. Germline assignment: CDR1 MNHEY and CDR2 SVGAGI. V lost 0 bases to trimming and J lost 5 bases; unmatched junction nucleotides: 8. The CDR3, as DNA: TGTGCCAGCAGTTACTCGCCCACAGGGGGCGAGGACGAGCAGTACTTC. Protein sequence: CASSYSPTGGEDEQYF.

The chain uses TRBV18 and TRBJ2-7; maybe TRBD1 (5 bases). Trimming took off 6 bases at V and 5 bases at J, with 14 bases between the two ends. The germline gives CDR1 KGHSH, CDR2 LQKENI. There are 13 residues in the CDR3. The CDR3 DNA reads as TGTGCCAGCTCCACGGACACCAGTCACGAGCAGTACGTC. Its translation: CASSTDTSHEQYV.

V gene TRBV18 combines with J gene TRBJ2-7, with D unresolved. Deletions cut 1 base from V and 6 bases from J, with 10 bases between. Germline CDR1 KGHSH, CDR2 LQKENI. This CDR3 has 13 amino acids. CDR3 coding DNA: TGTGCCAGCTCACCACAGGAAATAAGCGAGCAGTACGTC. Translated: CASSPQEISEQYV.

This chain connects TRBV5-1 to TRBJ2-1; 11 bases align to TRBD2. The junction had 9 bases not matched to a gene; V was cut back by 5 bases and J by 8 bases. Germline V gene lookup returns CDR1 SGHRS and CDR2 YFSETQ. CDR3 length equals 15 residues. The CDR3 is CASRFTSGSNYEQFF. CDR3 in DNA: TGCGCCAGCAGGTTCACTAGCGGGAGTAACTATGAGCAGTTCTTC.

The CDR3 loop is CASSLDGSWLHF. CDR3 in DNA: TGCGCCAGCAGCTTGGACGGGTCTTGGCTCCACTTT. The J gene is TRBJ1-6, the V gene TRBV5-1; no firm D call. CDR3 length equals 12 residues. V lost 0 bases and J lost 16, with 11 bases in between. The V gene's germline CDR1 is SGHRS and CDR2 YFSETQ.

The chain links TRBV7-2 to TRBJ1-6; perhaps TRBD1 as D (5 bases). Germline V gives CDR1 SGHTA, CDR2 FQGNSA. Trimming cost V 0 bases and J 7 bases, with 10 bases left between them. The CDR3 consists of 15 residues. The CDR3 DNA follows: TGTGCCAGCAGCTTAGCCGGCAGGGCGAATTCACCCCTCCACTTT. Translation: CASSLAGRANSPLHF.

The chain uses TRBV5-1 and TRBJ2-7; D remains ambiguous. Germline V CDR1 and CDR2: SGHRS, YFSETQ. V was shortened by 4 bases and J by 1 base, with 12 bases between the two germline ends. The CDR3 consists of 14 residues. CDR3 protein: CASSSRGWSYEQYF. The CDR3 DNA sequence: TGCGCCAGCAGCAGCCGAGGCTGGTCCTACGAGCAGTACTTC.

The chain uses TRBV15 and TRBJ1-4; D unclear. Germline loops: CDR1 LNHNV, CDR2 YYDKDF (reference sequence). Between the trimmed V and J ends, which lost 0 bases and 7 bases, there was a span of 9 bases. This CDR3 has 14 residues. CDR3 sequence: CATSRDLAVEKLFF. The CDR3 DNA is TGTGCCACCAGCAGAGATCTGGCTGTTGAAAAACTGTTTTTT.

This chain links TRBV5-1 with TRBJ2-7; the match to TRBD1 covers 7 bases. From germline, CDR1 is SGHRS and CDR2 YFSETQ. The V gene end was trimmed by 0 bases and the J gene end by 5 bases; junction bases not matched to a gene: 5. The CDR3 extends over 14 amino acids. CDR3 sequence reads: CASSLGQGVDEQYF. CDR3 sequence (DNA): TGCGCCAGCAGCTTGGGACAGGGTGTTGACGAGCAGTACTTC.

The chain employs TRBV7-2 and TRBJ1-4; TRBD1 agrees at 10 bases. CDR3 length equals 14 residues. With 5 bases clipped from V and 8 bases from J, the junction kept 5 bases outside the gene matches. Germline CDR1 is SGHTA and CDR2 is FQGNSA. As DNA, the CDR3 is TGTGCCAGCAGCCGACAGGGGGCTGGGGAAAAACTGTTTTTT. This codes for CASSRQGAGEKLFF.

The rearrangement links TRBV13 to TRBJ2-7; TRBD1 is a possible D gene (6 bases). The CDR3 is made up of 14 amino acids. Germline CDR1 reads PRHDT; CDR2 reads FYEKMQ (reference sequence). Trimming shortened V by 4 bases and J by 5 bases, and 15 bases separated the two germline ends. The CDR3 protein is CASSYRAQSDEQYF. DNA of the CDR3: TGTGCCAGCAGCTACAGGGCCCAGAGTGACGAGCAGTACTTC. Drawing the rest from reference TRBV13 and TRBJ2-7, the complete variable domain is AAGVIQSPRHLIKEKRETATLKCYPIPRHDTVYWYQQGPGQDPQFLISFYEKMQSDKGSIPDRFSAQQFSDYHSELNMSSLELGDSALYFCASSYRAQSDEQYFGPGTRLTVT.

This clone showed up just once. V and J are TRBV14 and TRBJ1-4, with TRBD1 matching 10 bases. Per germline, CDR1 SGHDN and CDR2 FVKESK. The V and J ends lost 3 bases and 0 bases, in that order; junction bases with no gene match: 7. This CDR3 has 18 amino acids. The CDR3 DNA reads as TGTGCCAGCAGCCAGCGGACAGGGGGTCGAGCAACTAATGAAAAACTGTTTTTT. Translation: CASSQRTGGRATNEKLFF.